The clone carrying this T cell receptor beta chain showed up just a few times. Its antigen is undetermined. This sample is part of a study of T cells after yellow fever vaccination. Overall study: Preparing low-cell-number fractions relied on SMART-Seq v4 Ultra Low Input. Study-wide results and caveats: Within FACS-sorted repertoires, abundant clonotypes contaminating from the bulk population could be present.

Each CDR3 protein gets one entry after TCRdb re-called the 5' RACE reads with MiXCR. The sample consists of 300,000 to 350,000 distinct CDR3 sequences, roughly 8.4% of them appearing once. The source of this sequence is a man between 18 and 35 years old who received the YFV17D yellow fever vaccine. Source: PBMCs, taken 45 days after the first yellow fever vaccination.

CDR3 in amino acids: CASSLVRIGELFF. CDR3 coding DNA: TGCGCCAGCAGCTTGGTCAGAATCGGGGAGCTGTTTTTT. The chain carries TRBV5-1 and TRBJ2-2; no definite D call. The V gene lost 0 bases and the J gene lost 7 bases, with 7 bases spanning the gap. The germline V gene has CDR1 SGHRS and CDR2 YFSETQ. This CDR3 is built from 13 residues.